The clone carrying this TCR beta chain was counted only a few times. The sample comes from a study of blood T cell repertoires in COVID-19. Study-level information: Samples representing acute and convalescent COVID-19 were sourced from the United States, Italy and Spain.

The authors' processing: Nucleated cell number was recorded as an estimate derived from reference gene primer amplification. TCRdb's copy holds only in-frame clones and misses some; the assay was immunoSEQ multiplex PCR. V, J and clone size are those of that table, while D and trimming were read from the DNA. The sample consists of tens of thousands of clones, about 81% of them appearing once. Material: peripheral blood. This receptor was taken from a human donor in a cohort sampled during active COVID-19.

The CDR3 DNA is TGTGCCAGCAGCAAAGTTTGGTTAGGACAGCACTCCTTAAACATTCAGTACTTC. It codes for CASSKVWLGQHSLNIQYF. This rearrangement joins TRBV21-1 to TRBJ2-4; the table's D call of TRBD1 was not tested on the DNA. TRBV21-1 corresponds to a pseudogene. CDR3 length: 18 amino acids.